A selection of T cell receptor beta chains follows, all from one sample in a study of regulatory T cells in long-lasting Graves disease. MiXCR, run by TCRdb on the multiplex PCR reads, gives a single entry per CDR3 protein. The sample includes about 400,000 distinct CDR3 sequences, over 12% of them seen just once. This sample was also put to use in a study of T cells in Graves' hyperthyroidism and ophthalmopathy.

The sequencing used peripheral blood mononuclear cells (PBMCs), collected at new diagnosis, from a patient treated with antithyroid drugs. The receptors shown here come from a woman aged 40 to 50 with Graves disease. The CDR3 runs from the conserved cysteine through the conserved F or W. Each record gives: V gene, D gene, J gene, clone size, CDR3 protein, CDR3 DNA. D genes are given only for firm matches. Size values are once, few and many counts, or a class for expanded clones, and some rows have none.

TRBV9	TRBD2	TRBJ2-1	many	CASSVSGRAFNEQFF	TGTGCCAGCAGCGTTAGCGGGAGGGCCTTCAATGAGCAGTTCTTC
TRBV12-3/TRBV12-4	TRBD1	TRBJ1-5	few	CASSLYRTGGGQPQHF	TGTGCCAGCAGTTTATATAGGACAGGGGGCGGTCAGCCCCAGCATTTT
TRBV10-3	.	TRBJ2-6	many	CAISVQLGPSGANVLTF	TGTGCCATCAGTGTCCAGCTAGGACCCTCTGGGGCCAACGTCCTGACTTTC
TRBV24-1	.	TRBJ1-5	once	CATSDGPNQPQHF	TGTGCCACCAGTGATGGTCCTAATCAGCCCCAGCATTTT
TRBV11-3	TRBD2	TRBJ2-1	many	CASSFAHSSGAYNEQFF	TGTGCCAGCAGCTTTGCGCATTCTAGCGGAGCCTACAATGAGCAGTTCTTC
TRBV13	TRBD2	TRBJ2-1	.	CASSPPRLAGHEQFF	TGTGCCAGCAGCCCCCCCCGGCTAGCGGGGCACGAGCAGTTCTTC
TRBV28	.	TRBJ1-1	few	CASSRGNIEAFF	TGTGCCAGCAGTCGGGGGAATATTGAAGCTTTCTTT
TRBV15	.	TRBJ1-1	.	CATSMVGETEAFF	TGTGCCACCAGCATGGTCGGTGAGACTGAAGCTTTCTTT
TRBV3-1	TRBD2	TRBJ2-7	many	CASSQIAGASEQYF	TGTGCCAGCAGCCAAATAGCGGGAGCGTCCGAGCAGTACTTC
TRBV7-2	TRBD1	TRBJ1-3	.	CASSLAGQGSFGNTIYF	TGTGCCAGCAGCTTAGCAGGACAGGGGAGTTTTGGAAACACCATATATTTT
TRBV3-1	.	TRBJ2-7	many	CASSQAATIGYEQYF	TGTGCCAGCAGCCAAGCAGCTACTATCGGTTACGAGCAGTACTTC
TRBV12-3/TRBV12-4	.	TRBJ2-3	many	CASNPWGTEGLGRILDTQYF	TGTGCCAGCAATCCTTGGGGGACCGAAGGGTTGGGACGGATTTTAGATACGCAGTATTTT
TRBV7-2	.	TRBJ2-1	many	CASSLGGGGSYNEQFF	TGTGCCAGCAGCTTAGGGGGGGGCGGGTCCTACAATGAGCAGTTCTTC
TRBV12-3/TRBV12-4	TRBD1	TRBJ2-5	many	CASSSAGGLETQYF	TGTGCCAGCAGTTCGGCAGGGGGCTTGGAGACCCAGTACTTC
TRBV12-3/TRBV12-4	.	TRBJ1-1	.	CASSFSSAYTEAFF	TGTGCCAGCAGTTTCTCATCGGCCTACACTGAAGCTTTCTTT
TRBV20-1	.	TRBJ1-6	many	CSAIRGMWGDNSPLHF	TGCAGTGCTATTAGGGGGATGTGGGGGGATAATTCACCCCTCCACTTT
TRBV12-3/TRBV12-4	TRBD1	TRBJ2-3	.	CASSLRGRATDTQYF	TGTGCCAGCAGTTTAAGGGGGCGGGCCACAGATACGCAGTATTTT
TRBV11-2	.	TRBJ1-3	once	CASSLAPGHHSGNTIYF	TGTGCCAGCAGCTTAGCCCCGGGACACCACTCTGGAAACACCATATATTTT
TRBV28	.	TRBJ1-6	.	CASSLGGAPLSPLHF	TGTGCCAGCAGTTTGGGGGGGGCGCCCCTTTCACCCCTCCACTTT
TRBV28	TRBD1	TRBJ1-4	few	CASSLWGGQGIEKLFF	TGTGCCAGCAGTTTATGGGGGGGACAGGGGATTGAAAAACTGTTTTTT
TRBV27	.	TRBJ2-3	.	CASSLYSQGPADTQYF	TGTGCCAGCAGTTTATATTCGCAGGGGCCGGCAGATACGCAGTATTTT
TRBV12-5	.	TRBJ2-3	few	CASGLADSYTQYF	TGTGCTAGTGGTTTGGCAGACAGTTATACGCAGTATTTT
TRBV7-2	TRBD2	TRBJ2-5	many	CASSLGLAGHETQYF	TGTGCCAGCAGCTTGGGACTAGCGGGACACGAGACCCAGTACTTC
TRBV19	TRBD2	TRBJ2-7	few	CASSIAGGPHEQYF	TGTGCCAGTAGTATAGCGGGAGGGCCCCACGAGCAGTACTTC
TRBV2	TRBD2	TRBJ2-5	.	CASRGLAGAQETQYF	TGTGCCAGCAGGGGACTAGCGGGCGCGCAAGAGACCCAGTACTTC
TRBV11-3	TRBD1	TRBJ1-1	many	CASSLSLPGQVYTEAFF	TGTGCCAGCAGCTTATCACTGCCGGGACAGGTCTACACTGAAGCTTTCTTT
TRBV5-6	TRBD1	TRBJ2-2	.	CASSEDRGIAGELFF	TGTGCCAGCAGCGAGGACAGGGGGATCGCCGGGGAGCTGTTTTTT
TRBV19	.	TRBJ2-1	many	CASTIGGTGYNEQFF	TGTGCCAGTACCATTGGGGGGACGGGCTACAATGAGCAGTTCTTC
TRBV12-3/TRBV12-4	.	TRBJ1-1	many	CASSLGALGTEAFF	TGTGCCAGCAGCTTGGGGGCTCTGGGCACTGAAGCTTTCTTT
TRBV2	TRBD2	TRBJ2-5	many	CASRGLAGGPGETQYF	TGTGCCAGCAGGGGACTAGCGGGAGGGCCAGGGGAGACCCAGTACTTC
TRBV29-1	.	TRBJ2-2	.	CSVQGSGNTGELFF	TGCAGCGTCCAGGGTAGCGGGAACACCGGGGAGCTGTTTTTT
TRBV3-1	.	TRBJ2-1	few	CASSQATEQFF	TGTGCCAGCAGCCAAGCCACTGAGCAGTTCTTC
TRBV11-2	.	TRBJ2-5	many	CASSAAGGETQYF	TGTGCCAGCAGCGCGGCAGGGGGGGAGACCCAGTACTTC
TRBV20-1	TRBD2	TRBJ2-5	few	CSAGTSGIETQYF	TGCAGTGCCGGGACTAGCGGGATTGAGACCCAGTACTTC
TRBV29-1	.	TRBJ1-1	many	CSVEGGHDMNTEAFF	TGCAGCGTTGAGGGGGGGCATGACATGAACACTGAAGCTTTCTTT
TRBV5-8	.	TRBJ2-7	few	CASSSSREPYEQYF	TGTGCCAGCAGCTCCAGCCGGGAGCCTTACGAGCAGTACTTC
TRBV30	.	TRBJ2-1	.	CAWKEWGYNEQFF	TGTGCCTGGAAGGAGTGGGGCTACAATGAGCAGTTCTTC
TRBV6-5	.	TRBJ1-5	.	CASSYPGEQPQHF	TGTGCCAGCAGTTACCCGGGGGAGCAGCCCCAGCATTTT
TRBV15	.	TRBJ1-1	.	CATSRYEGNTEAFF	TGTGCCACCAGCAGGTACGAGGGAAACACTGAAGCTTTCTTT
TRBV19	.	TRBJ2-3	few	CASSITSTGTDTQYF	TGTGCCAGTAGTATTACGAGCACGGGAACAGATACGCAGTATTTT
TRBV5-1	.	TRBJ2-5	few	CASSAADLLQETQYF	TGCGCCAGCAGCGCGGCAGACTTACTCCAAGAGACCCAGTACTTC
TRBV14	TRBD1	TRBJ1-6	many	CASSQGTGGASPLHF	TGTGCCAGCAGCCAAGGGACAGGGGGGGCTTCACCCCTCCACTTT
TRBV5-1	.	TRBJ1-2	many	CASSLYPLDGYTF	TGCGCCAGCAGCTTGTACCCCTTGGATGGCTACACCTTC
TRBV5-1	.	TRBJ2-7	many	CASSLVGGPDEQYF	TGTGCCAGCAGCTTGGTCGGGGGGCCCGACGAGCAGTACTTC
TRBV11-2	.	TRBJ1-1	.	CASSLGVSSTEAFF	TGTGCCAGCAGCTTAGGGGTCAGTAGCACTGAAGCCTTCTTT
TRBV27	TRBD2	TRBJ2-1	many	CASSLAGGTYNEQFF	TGTGCCAGCAGCCTAGCGGGAGGGACCTACAATGAGCAGTTCTTC
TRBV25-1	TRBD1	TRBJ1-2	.	CASTQSGDRVAYTF	TGTGCCAGCACCCAGTCAGGGGACAGGGTAGCCTACACCTTC
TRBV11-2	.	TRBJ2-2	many	CASRRGPNTGELFF	TGTGCCAGCAGGAGGGGCCCGAACACCGGGGAGCTGTTTTTT
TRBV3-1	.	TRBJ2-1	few	CASSQAYMRTSNEQFF	TGTGCCAGCAGCCAAGCCTACATGAGGACCTCCAATGAGCAGTTCTTC
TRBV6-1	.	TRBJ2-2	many	CASTPGGARNTGELFF	TGTGCCAGCACTCCTGGAGGGGCGCGTAACACCGGGGAGCTGTTTTTT
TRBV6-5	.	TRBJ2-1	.	CASSYGSRWVQFF	TGTGCCAGCAGTTATGGGTCGCGTTGGGTGCAGTTCTTC
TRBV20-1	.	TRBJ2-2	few	CSARDQTRGTGELFF	TGCAGTGCTAGAGATCAAACCCGGGGGACCGGGGAGCTGTTTTTT
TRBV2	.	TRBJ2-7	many	CASSKEASTYEQYF	TGTGCCAGCAGTAAGGAGGCTTCCACCTACGAGCAGTACTTC
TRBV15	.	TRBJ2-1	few	CATSRVQSNEQFF	TGTGCCACCAGCAGAGTACAGTCCAATGAGCAGTTCTTC
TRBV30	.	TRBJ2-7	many	CAWSGDTDYEQYF	TGTGCCTGGAGTGGGGACACCGACTACGAGCAGTACTTC
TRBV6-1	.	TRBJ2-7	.	CASSNQRFGEQYF	TGTGCCAGCAGTAACCAAAGGTTCGGCGAGCAGTACTTC